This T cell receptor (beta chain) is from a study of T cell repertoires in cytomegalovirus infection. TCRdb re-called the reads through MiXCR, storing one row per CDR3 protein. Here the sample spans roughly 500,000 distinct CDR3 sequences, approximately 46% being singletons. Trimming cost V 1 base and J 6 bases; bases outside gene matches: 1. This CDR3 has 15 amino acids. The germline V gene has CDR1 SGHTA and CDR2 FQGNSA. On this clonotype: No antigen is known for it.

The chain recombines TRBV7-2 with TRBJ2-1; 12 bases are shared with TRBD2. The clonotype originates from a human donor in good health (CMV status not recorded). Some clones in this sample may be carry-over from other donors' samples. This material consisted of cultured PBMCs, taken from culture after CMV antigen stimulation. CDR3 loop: CASSLGGLAGNEQFF. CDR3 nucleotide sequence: TGTGCCAGCAGCTTAGGGGGACTAGCGGGCAATGAGCAGTTCTTC.